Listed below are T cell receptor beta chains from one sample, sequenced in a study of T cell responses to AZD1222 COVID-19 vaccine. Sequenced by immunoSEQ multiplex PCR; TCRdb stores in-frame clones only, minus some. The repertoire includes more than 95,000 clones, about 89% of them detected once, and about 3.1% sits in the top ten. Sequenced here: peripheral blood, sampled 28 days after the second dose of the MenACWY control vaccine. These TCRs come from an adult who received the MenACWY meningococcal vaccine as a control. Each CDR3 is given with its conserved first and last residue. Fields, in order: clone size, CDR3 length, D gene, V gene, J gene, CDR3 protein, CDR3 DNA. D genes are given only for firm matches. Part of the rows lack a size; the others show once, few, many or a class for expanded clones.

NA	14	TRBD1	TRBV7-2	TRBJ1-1	CASSVFGTGDAAFF	TGTGCCAGCAGCGTATTTGGGACAGGAGATGCAGCTTTCTTT
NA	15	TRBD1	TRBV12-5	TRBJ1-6	CARVGQDSYNSPLHF	TGTGCTAGAGTGGGACAGGATTCATATAATTCACCCCTCCACTTT
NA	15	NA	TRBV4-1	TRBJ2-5	CASSQEGGAQETQYF	TGCGCCAGCAGCCAAGAAGGCGGGGCCCAAGAGACCCAGTACTTC
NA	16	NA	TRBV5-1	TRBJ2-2	CASSLDGGSNTGELFF	TGCGCCAGCAGCTTGGACGGGGGTTCGAACACCGGGGAGCTGTTTTTT
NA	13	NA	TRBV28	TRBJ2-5	CASSLFQGETQYF	TGTGCCAGCAGTTTATTCCAGGGAGAGACCCAGTACTTC
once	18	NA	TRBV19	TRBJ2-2	CASSIHTWTVANTGELFF	TGTGCCAGTAGTATCCACACTTGGACAGTCGCGAACACCGGGGAGCTGTTTTTT
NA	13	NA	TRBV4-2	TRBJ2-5	CASSNGLLETQYF	TGTGCCAGCAGCAACGGTCTTTTAGAGACCCAGTACTTC
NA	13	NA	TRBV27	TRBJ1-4	CASSRQVNEKLFF	TGTGCCAGCAGTCGACAGGTCAATGAAAAACTGTTTTTT
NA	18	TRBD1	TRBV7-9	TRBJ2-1	CASSLAGTRDRGVNEQFF	TGTGCCAGCAGCTTGGCGGGGACGAGGGACAGGGGCGTTAATGAGCAGTTCTTC
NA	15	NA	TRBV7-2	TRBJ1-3	CASSLDSNSGNTIYF	TGTGCCAGCAGCCTGGATAGTAACTCTGGAAACACCATATATTTT
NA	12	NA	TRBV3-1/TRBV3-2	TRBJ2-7	CASSPRPYEQYF	TGTGCCAGCAGCCCCCGCCCCTACGAGCAGTACTTC
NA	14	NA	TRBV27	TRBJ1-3	CASSLGNSGNTIYF	TGTGCCAGCAGTTTAGGAAACTCTGGAAACACCATATATTTT
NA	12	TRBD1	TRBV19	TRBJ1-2	CASSIYDRGYTF	TGTGCCAGTAGTATATACGACAGGGGATACACCTTC
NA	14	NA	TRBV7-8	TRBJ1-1	CASSFGRLNTEAFF	TGTGCCAGCAGCTTCGGCAGATTGAACACTGAAGCTTTCTTT
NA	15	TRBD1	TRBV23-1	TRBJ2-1	CASLTGTGRGAEQFF	TGCGCCAGTTTGACCGGGACAGGGAGGGGTGCTGAGCAGTTCTTC
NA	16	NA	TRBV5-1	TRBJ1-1	CASSSDRGSMNTEAFF	TGCGCCAGCAGCTCGGATAGGGGATCTATGAACACTGAAGCTTTCTTT
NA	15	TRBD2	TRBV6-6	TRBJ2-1	CASSRGLAQDNEQFF	TGTGCCAGCAGCCGGGGACTAGCACAGGACAATGAGCAGTTCTTC
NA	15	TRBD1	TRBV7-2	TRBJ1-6	CASSAQQGRNSPLHF	TGTGCCAGCAGCGCTCAACAGGGGCGGAATTCACCCCTCCACTTT
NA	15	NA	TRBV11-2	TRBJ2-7	CASSFDPGGSYEQYF	TGTGCCAGCAGCTTCGATCCAGGGGGGTCCTACGAGCAGTACTTC
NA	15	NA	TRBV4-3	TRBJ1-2	CASSQVGTATYGYTF	TGCGCCAGCAGCCAAGTTGGTACAGCCACCTATGGCTACACCTTC
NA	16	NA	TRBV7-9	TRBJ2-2	CASSLATQAVPGELFF	TGTGCCAGCAGCTTAGCCACACAAGCTGTCCCCGGGGAGCTGTTTTTT
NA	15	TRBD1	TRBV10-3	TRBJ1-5	CAISENDRGSQPQHF	TGTGCCATCAGTGAGAACGACAGGGGTAGTCAGCCCCAGCATTTT
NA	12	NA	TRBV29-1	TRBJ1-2	CSVGDGNYGYTF	TGCAGCGTTGGAGACGGGAACTATGGCTACACCTTC
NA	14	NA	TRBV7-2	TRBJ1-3	CASSLGANGNTIYF	TGTGCCAGCAGCTTGGGGGCTAACGGAAACACCATATATTTT
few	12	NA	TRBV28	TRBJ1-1	CASNFGGTEAFF	TGTGCCAGCAATTTTGGGGGCACTGAAGCTTTCTTT
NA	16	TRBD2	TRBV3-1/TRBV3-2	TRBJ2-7	CASSHRGGPIPYEQYF	TGTGCCAGCAGCCATCGGGGGGGCCCTATCCCCTACGAGCAGTACTTC
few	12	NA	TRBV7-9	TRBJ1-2	CASSLAGYGYTF	TGTGCCAGCAGCTTAGCGGGGTATGGCTACACCTTC
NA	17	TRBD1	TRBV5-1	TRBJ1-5	CASSTGTDDFSNQPQHF	TGCGCCAGCAGCACGGGGACAGACGACTTTAGCAATCAGCCCCAGCATTTT
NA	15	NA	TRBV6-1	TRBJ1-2	CASSEAGGVGYGYTF	TGTGCCAGCAGTGAAGCCGGGGGGGTTGGCTATGGCTACACCTTC
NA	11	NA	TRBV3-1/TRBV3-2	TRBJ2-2	CASRHSGELFF	TGTGCCAGCAGACATTCCGGGGAGCTGTTTTTT
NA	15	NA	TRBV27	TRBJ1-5	CASSLSGVYNQPQHF	TGTGCCAGCAGTTTGTCTGGAGTGTATAATCAGCCCCAGCATTTT
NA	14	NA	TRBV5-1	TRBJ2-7	CASSLGPVSYEQYF	TGCGCCAGCAGCTTAGGACCAGTCTCTTACGAGCAGTACTTC
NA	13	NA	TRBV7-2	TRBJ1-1	CASSLTGPTEAFF	TGTGCCAGCAGCTTGACAGGCCCCACTGAAGCTTTCTTT
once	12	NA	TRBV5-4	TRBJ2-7	CASSKDSYEQYF	TGTGCCAGCAGCAAGGACAGTTACGAGCAGTACTTC
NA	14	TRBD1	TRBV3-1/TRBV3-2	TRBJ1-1	CASSHSDRIGEAFF	TGTGCCAGCAGCCACTCGGACAGGATCGGCGAAGCTTTCTTT
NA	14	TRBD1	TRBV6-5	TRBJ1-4	CASRKDRGNEKLFF	TGTGCCAGCAGGAAGGACAGGGGTAATGAAAAACTGTTTTTT
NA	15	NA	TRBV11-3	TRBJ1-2	CASSFAPTGIYGYTF	TGTGCCAGCAGCTTTGCCCCCACCGGGATCTATGGCTACACCTTC
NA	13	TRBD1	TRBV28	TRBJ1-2	CASNINRGLGYTF	TGTGCCAGCAACATTAACAGGGGGCTAGGCTACACCTTC
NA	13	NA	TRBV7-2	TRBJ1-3	CASSLNQGNTIYF	TGTGCCAGCAGCTTAAATCAAGGAAACACCATATATTTT
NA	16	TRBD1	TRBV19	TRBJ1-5	CASSLHRDRANQPQHF	TGTGCCAGTAGCCTCCACCGGGACAGGGCTAATCAGCCCCAGCATTTT
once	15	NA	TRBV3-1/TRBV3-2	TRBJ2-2	CASSLRQLNTGELFF	TGTGCCAGCAGCCTAAGGCAGTTGAACACCGGGGAGCTGTTTTTT